The present TCR beta chain was sequenced within a study of T-cell memory formation after mild COVID-19. V was clipped by 0 bases and J by 4 bases, with 12 bases between them. The CDR3 length is 15 residues. CDR1 LGHDT and CDR2 YNNKEL come from the germline V gene (reference sequence). Study-level results: Pre-infection memory harbored some responding clones, suggesting cross-reactive memory joined.

TCRdb re-derived calls from the 5' RACE reads in MiXCR, one entry per CDR3 protein. The data show 210,000 or so distinct CDR3 sequences, approximately 16% seen once. Of note for this clonotype: What it recognizes is unknown.

The clonotype was recovered from an adult woman who had mild COVID-19 (a few samples of this study predate the infection). Cell type and time point are not known. The sample taken for sequencing was PBMCs or a T cell subset sorted from them (not recorded which). The chain combines TRBV3-1 with TRBJ1-2; D not resolved. Here the CDR3 DNA reads TGTGCCAGCAGCCAAGAAGGCAGATTCTTCTATGGCTACACCTTC. Translating it yields CASSQEGRFFYGYTF.